These T cell receptor beta chains were read from a single sample in a study of T cell responses to AZD1222 COVID-19 vaccine. The method was immunoSEQ multiplex PCR; TCRdb's version includes in-frame clones alone and lacks a portion of them. Seen here are some 97,000 clones, about 90% observed once, and the top ten hold under 2%. This material consisted of peripheral blood, taken on day 0 of AZD1222 vaccination. The receptors derive from an adult in good health. The CDR3 runs from the conserved cysteine through the conserved F or W. D genes are given only for firm matches. Clone size appears in some rows only: once, few, many, or a class for an expanded clone.

v_gene	j_gene	abundance	d_gene	CDR3aa	CDR3nt
TRBV7-2	TRBJ2-1	-	TRBD2	CASSRPGTSATEQFF	TGTGCCAGCAGCCGCCCCGGGACTAGCGCCACTGAGCAGTTCTTC
TRBV3-1/TRBV3-2	TRBJ2-3	once	-	CASSQRHYTDTQYF	TGTGCCAGCAGCCAACGGCATTACACAGATACGCAGTATTTT
TRBV19	TRBJ1-1	-	-	CASSHNRDTEAFF	TGTGCCAGTAGTCATAACAGGGACACTGAAGCTTTCTTT
TRBV5-1	TRBJ2-7	-	-	CASSPSMRTSGEQYF	TGCGCCAGCAGCCCGTCTATGCGGACATCAGGCGAGCAGTACTTC
TRBV19	TRBJ2-7	-	-	CASSMGRTNSYEQYF	TGTGCCAGTAGTATGGGCAGGACAAACTCCTACGAGCAGTACTTC
TRBV12-3/TRBV12-4	TRBJ2-7	-	-	CASSFYRGVQYF	TGTGCCAGCAGTTTCTATCGAGGGGTACAGTACTTC
TRBV4-1	TRBJ1-5	-	-	CASSSGLYGYEPQHF	TGCGCCAGCAGCTCCGGCCTCTACGGCTATGAGCCCCAGCATTTT
TRBV2	TRBJ2-2	-	-	CASRPGPTVNTGELFF	TGTGCCAGCAGACCGGGACCCACAGTTAACACCGGGGAGCTGTTTTTT
TRBV2	TRBJ1-2	-	TRBD1	CASSGDREESGYTF	TGTGCCAGCAGTGGGGACAGGGAGGAAAGTGGCTACACCTTC
TRBV3-1/TRBV3-2	TRBJ2-7	once	TRBD1	CASSHAGTGAYEQYF	TGTGCCAGCAGCCATGCCGGGACAGGGGCCTACGAGCAGTACTTC
TRBV3-1/TRBV3-2	TRBJ1-1	-	-	CASSSGRGTEAFF	TGTGCCAGCAGCTCAGGTCGGGGCACTGAAGCTTTCTTT
TRBV6-5	TRBJ1-5	-	-	CASGSGTRDNQPQHF	TGTGCCAGCGGGTCCGGGACACGAGACAATCAGCCCCAGCATTTT
TRBV7-3	TRBJ2-1	-	TRBD1	CASSPDRGLYNEQFF	TGTGCCAGCAGCCCGGACAGGGGGCTGTACAATGAGCAGTTCTTC
TRBV4-1	TRBJ2-7	-	-	CASSQDGGGTYEQYF	TGCGCCAGCAGCCAAGACGGAGGCGGGACCTACGAGCAGTACTTC